This T cell receptor (beta chain) stems from a study of control samples from healthy donors and cancer patients. The CDR3 has 16 amino acids. Trimming took 1 base from V and 3 from J, leaving 10 bases between them. The germline gives CDR1 LGHNA, CDR2 YSLEER. Libraries were prepared by immunoSEQ multiplex PCR; TCRdb keeps only in-frame clonotypes and omits some of them. The table includes tens of thousands of clones, roughly 89% detected once. The sample was PBMCs. The chain combines TRBV4-3 with TRBJ1-6; D perhaps matches TRBD1 (5 bases). The clonotype was recovered from a woman aged 45-65 years with colorectal cancer. The CDR3 here is CASSQARQGYNSPLHF. The CDR3 DNA reads as TGCGCCAGCAGCCAAGCCCGGCAGGGCTATAATTCACCCCTCCACTTT.